The 21 T cell receptor beta chains listed next were all sequenced from one sample in a study of graft-versus-host responses after intestinal transplantation. These receptors are not linked to any known antigen. TCRdb's table, derived via immunoSEQ multiplex PCR, lists solely in-frame clones and lacks some. The sample holds around 100,000 clones, roughly 93% seen once. Sample: unstimulated CD8+ T cells sorted from spleen or lymph node cells, taken before intestinal transplant. The receptors were gathered from a human donor who received an intestinal transplant.

V usage is TRBV11-3 and J usage is TRBJ2-5; D is perhaps TRBD1 (6 bases). Trimming pared 1 base from V and 5 bases from J, leaving 14 bases between. Germline assignment: CDR1 SGHNT and CDR2 YENEEA. The CDR3 has 15 residues. The CDR3: CASSLGAGDGETQYF. The CDR3, as DNA: TGTGCCAGCAGCTTAGGGGCAGGGGATGGGGAGACCCAGTACTTC. Full variable domain (rest looked up from reference TRBV11-3 and TRBJ2-5): EAGVVQSPRYKIIEKKQPVAFWCNPISGHNTLYWYLQNLGQGPELLIRYENEEAVDDSQLPKDRFSAERLKGVDSTLKIQPAELGDSAVYLCASSLGAGDGETQYFGPGTRLLVL.

The chain has TRBV19 and TRBJ1-5; TRBD1 might be the D (6 bases). Germline CDR1 and CDR2: LNHDA and SQIVND (reference sequence). The V end lost 4 bases, the J end lost 7 bases, and 14 bases lay between the germline ends. This CDR3 comprises 14 residues. The CDR3 DNA reads as TGTGCCAGTAGTAAAAAACAGGGTTACCAGCCCCAGCATTTT. Residues: CASSKKQGYQPQHF.

The V gene is TRBV20-1, the J gene TRBJ2-1; D uncertain. The germline V gene has CDR1 DFQATT and CDR2 SNEGSKA (reference sequence). With 6 bases removed from V and 7 bases from J, the gap between germline ends came to 10 bases. The CDR3 has 11 residues. Written as DNA, the CDR3 is TGCAGTGCCACCGAAACAAATGAGCAGTTCTTC. Its translation: CSATETNEQFF.

This clone was recorded once. The rearrangement joins TRBV27 to TRBJ2-1; D is ambiguous. The germline V gene encodes CDR1 MNHEY and CDR2 SMNVEV (reference sequence). Trimming removed 1 base from V and 0 bases from J, with 16 bases in between. This CDR3 region has 18 residues. Written as DNA, the CDR3 is TGTGCCAGCAGTTTATTTTCAGGACCCATAAGCTCCTACAATGAGCAGTTCTTC. It encodes CASSLFSGPISSYNEQFF.

The genes are TRBV4-1 and TRBJ1-2, with 7 bases identical to TRBD1. V shed 1 base, J shed 4 bases, and the junction held 3 bases outside the gene matches. The germline CDR1 and CDR2 sequences are MGHRA and YSYEKL. The CDR3 is made up of 14 amino acids. CDR3 sequence reads: CASSQVSGGYGYTF. In nucleotides, the CDR3 is TGCGCCAGCAGCCAAGTTTCAGGGGGCTATGGCTACACCTTC.

The rearrangement links TRBV6-5 to TRBJ1-1; D might be TRBD1 (5 bases). Germline values: CDR1 MNHEY, CDR2 SVGAGI. Trimming stripped 0 bases from V and 1 base from J, with 9 bases between. This CDR3 has 15 amino acids. The CDR3 DNA follows: TGTGCCAGCAGTTACTCCTTAACAGGGAACACTGAAGCTTTCTTT. Its protein is CASSYSLTGNTEAFF.

CDR3 protein: CASSLVGSGGPNEQFF. CDR3 DNA sequence: TGTGCCAGCAGCTTAGTTGGGAGCGGGGGGCCGAATGAGCAGTTCTTC. V usage is TRBV7-6 and J usage is TRBJ2-1, with 9 bases identical to TRBD2. Germline assignment: CDR1 SGHVS and CDR2 FNYEAQ. The CDR3 is 16 amino acids. Germline trimming cut 1 base from V and 7 bases from J; bases unmatched to any gene: 8.

The chain has TRBV5-4 and TRBJ2-7, with unresolved D. From germline, CDR1 is SGHNT and CDR2 YYREEE (reference sequence). Trimming removed 4 bases at V and 0 bases at J, with 8 bases between. The CDR3 extends over 13 amino acids. Here the CDR3 DNA reads TGTGCCAGCAGCCCCGCAGGCTCCTACGAGCAGTACTTC. Residues: CASSPAGSYEQYF.

The chain recombines TRBV7-9 with TRBJ2-3; TRBD1 matches at 9 bases. J gave up 5 bases and V 4 bases, and 4 bases lay outside the gene matches. Germline loops: CDR1 SEHNR, CDR2 FQNEAQ (reference sequence). The CDR3 runs to 14 residues. CDR3 DNA sequence: TGTGCCAGCAGCTACAGGGGGCGCGGAGATACGCAGTATTTT. Translation: CASSYRGRGDTQYF.

The rearrangement joins TRBV6-6 to TRBJ1-6; the D gene is possibly TRBD1 (6 bases). The CDR3 consists of 16 residues. Germline V gene lookup returns CDR1 MNHNY and CDR2 SVGAGI (reference sequence). The V end was cut by 8 bases, the J end by 7 bases, with 21 bases between. In DNA form, the CDR3 reads TGTGCCAGCCGAAACGGATTGGACAGCCGAAATTCACCCCTCCACTTT. Protein: CASRNGLDSRNSPLHF.

This clone appeared a single time. CDR3 nucleotide sequence: TGTGCCAGCAGCCAAGTGGTTTCACGGGAGAACTATGGCTACACCTTC. Translated: CASSQVVSRENYGYTF. The V gene is TRBV14, the J gene TRBJ1-2; unclear D gene. The CDR3 contains 16 residues. Germline V gives CDR1 SGHDN, CDR2 FVKESK. V gave up 1 base and J gave up 2 bases, with 14 bases separating them.

The rearrangement joins TRBV10-1 to TRBJ2-7; a weak D match, TRBD2 (6 bases). Germline CDR1 WNHNN, CDR2 SYGVQD (reference sequence). The CDR3 length is 16 residues. V was clipped by 5 bases and J by 5 bases, with 22 bases between them. CDR3 region: CASSNNIDRRDHEQYF. The CDR3 nucleotides are TGCGCCAGCAGTAACAATATCGACCGGAGGGACCACGAGCAGTACTTC.

This clone was observed a handful of times. The chain uses TRBV5-8 and TRBJ2-5, with 7 bases matching TRBD2. Germline trimming cut 3 bases from V and 0 bases from J; bases unmatched to any gene: 5. This CDR3 is built from 15 residues. In germline, CDR1 is SGHTS, CDR2 YDEGEE. The chain's CDR3 is CASSSGLADQETQYF. The CDR3 DNA follows: TGTGCCAGCAGCTCCGGGCTAGCGGACCAAGAGACCCAGTACTTC.

This rearrangement joins TRBV6-5 to TRBJ1-2; weak D call: TRBD1 (6 bases). V was cut by 4 bases and J by 6 bases, with 15 bases left in between. The length of the CDR3 is 14 residues. Germline V gene data show CDR1 as MNHEY and CDR2 as SVGAGI. CDR3 nucleotides: TGTGCCAGCAGTTCCGGGACATCGTCCGATGGCTACACCTTC. Translation gives CASSSGTSSDGYTF.

CDR3 nucleotides: TGCGCCAGCAGCCAAAGCCCCGGGGAGCTGTTTTTT. This translates into CASSQSPGELFF. This rearrangement joins TRBV4-1 to TRBJ2-2; D gene uncertain. Deletions cut 2 bases from V and 6 bases from J, with 4 bases between. CDR1 is MGHRA, CDR2 YSYEKL, per germline. This CDR3 spans 12 amino acids.

The chain uses TRBV29-1 and TRBJ1-1; unclear D gene. V lost 7 bases, J lost 1 base, and 25 bases lay in between. CDR3 length: 17 residues. Germline V gene data show CDR1 as SQVTM and CDR2 as ANQGSEA. The CDR3 sequence: CSAPPIPRIRKNTEAFF. CDR3 in DNA: TGCAGCGCTCCGCCTATTCCAAGGATTCGGAAGAACACTGAAGCTTTCTTT.

This clone was observed once. V and J are TRBV5-6 and TRBJ2-1, with D unclear. Germline values: CDR1 SGHDT, CDR2 YYEEEE. The V and J ends lost 1 base and 8 bases respectively, with 13 bases between them. There are 14 residues in the CDR3. The CDR3 nucleotides are TGTGCCAGCAGCTTGCTAGTCCTAAGCCATGAGCAGTTCTTC. Translated, it gives CASSLLVLSHEQFF. The whole variable domain, remainder taken from reference TRBV5-6 and TRBJ2-1, is DAGVTQSPTHLIKTRGQQVTLRCSPKSGHDTVSWYQQALGQGPQFIFQYYEEEERQRGNFPDRFSGHQFPNYSSELNVNALLLGDSALYLCASSLLVLSHEQFFGPGTRLTVL.

V and J are TRBV2 and TRBJ2-1; D may be TRBD1 or TRBD2 (5 bases each). Trimming took 1 base from V and 4 from J, leaving 8 bases between them. CDR3 length equals 14 residues. CDR1 SNHLY and CDR2 FYNNEI come from the germline V gene. CDR3 protein: CASSEEGPYNEQFF. As DNA, the CDR3 is TGTGCCAGCAGTGAAGAGGGACCTTACAATGAGCAGTTCTTC.

Points on this clone: An end of the junction does not agree with germline; a read error may underlie this. Other DNA sequences of this sample code for an identical CDR3. The rearrangement uses TRBV5-4 and TRBJ1-1, with D unclear. Germline values: CDR1 SGHNT, CDR2 YYREEE (reference sequence). The CDR3 totals 11 residues. The CDR3 loop is CASSLDTEAFF. The CDR3 nucleotides are TGTGCCAGCAGCTTGGACACTGAAGCCTTCTTT.

The CDR3 DNA reads TGTGCCAGCACCCAACAGGGGGCGAGCACAGATACGCAGTATTTT. This translates into CASTQQGASTDTQYF. The chain couples TRBV9 to TRBJ2-3; 9 bases are a match to TRBD1. CDR3 length equals 15 residues. V gave up 6 bases and J gave up 0 bases; unmatched junction bases: 5. The germline V gene encodes CDR1 SGDLS and CDR2 YYNGEE.

The J gene is TRBJ1-6, the V gene TRBV27, with D possibly being TRBD1 (6 bases). The ends were cut back, 2 bases at V and 6 bases at J, with 8 bases in the middle. CDR1 MNHEY and CDR2 SMNVEV come from the germline V gene (reference sequence). This CDR3 contains 14 residues. The CDR3 bases are TGTGCCAGCAGTTTACAGGGGACTAATTCACCCCTCCACTTT. It specifies CASSLQGTNSPLHF.